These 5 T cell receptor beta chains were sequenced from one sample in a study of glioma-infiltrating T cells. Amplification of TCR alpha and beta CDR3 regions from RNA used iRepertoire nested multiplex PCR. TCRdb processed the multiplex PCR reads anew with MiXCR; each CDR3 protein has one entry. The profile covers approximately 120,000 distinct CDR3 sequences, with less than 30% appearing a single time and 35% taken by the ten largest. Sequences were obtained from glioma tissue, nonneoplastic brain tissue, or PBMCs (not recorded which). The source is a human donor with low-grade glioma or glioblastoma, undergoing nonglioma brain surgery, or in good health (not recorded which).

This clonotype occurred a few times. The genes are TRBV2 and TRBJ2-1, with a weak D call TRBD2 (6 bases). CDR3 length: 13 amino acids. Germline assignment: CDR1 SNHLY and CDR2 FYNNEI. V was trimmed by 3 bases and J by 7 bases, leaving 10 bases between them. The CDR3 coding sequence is TGTGCCAGCAGTGATTTGGCGGGGAATGAGCAGTTCTTC. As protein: CASSDLAGNEQFF.

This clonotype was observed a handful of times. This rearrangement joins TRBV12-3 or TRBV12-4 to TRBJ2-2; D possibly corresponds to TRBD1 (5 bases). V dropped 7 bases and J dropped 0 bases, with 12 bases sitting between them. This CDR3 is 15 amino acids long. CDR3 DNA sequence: TGTGCCAGCAAACAGGATGGCGCGAACACCGGGGAGCTGTTTTTT. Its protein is CASKQDGANTGELFF.

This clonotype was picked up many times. In DNA, the CDR3 is TGCGCCAGCAGCTTGACAGGGGGTTACAATCAGCCCCAGCATTTT. Amino acid sequence: CASSLTGGYNQPQHF. The chain recombines TRBV5-1 with TRBJ1-5; the match to TRBD1 covers 8 bases. The V gene end was trimmed by 1 base and the J gene end by 3 bases; junction bases not matched to a gene: 3. This CDR3 has 15 residues. The germline V gene encodes CDR1 SGHRS and CDR2 YFSETQ.

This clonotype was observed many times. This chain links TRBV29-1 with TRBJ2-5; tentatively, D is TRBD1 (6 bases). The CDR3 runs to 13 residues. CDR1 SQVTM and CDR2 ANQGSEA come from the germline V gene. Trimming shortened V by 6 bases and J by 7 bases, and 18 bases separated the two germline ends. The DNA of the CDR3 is TGCAGCGTCCGGGACAACGGCCTAGGGACCCAGTACTTC. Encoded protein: CSVRDNGLGTQYF.

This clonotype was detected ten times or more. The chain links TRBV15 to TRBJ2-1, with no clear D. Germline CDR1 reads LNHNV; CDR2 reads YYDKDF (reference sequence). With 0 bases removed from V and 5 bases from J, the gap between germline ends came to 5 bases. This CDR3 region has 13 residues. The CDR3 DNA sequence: TGTGCCACCAGCAGAGACCCCCACAATGAGCAGTTCTTC. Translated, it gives CATSRDPHNEQFF.